This T cell receptor (beta chain) derives from a study of blood T cell repertoires in COVID-19. Study as a whole: The analysed material was cDNA or gDNA that came from T cells, B-cell-depleted T cells, or PBMCs.

CDR3 length: 12 residues. J gave up 9 bases and V 5 bases, and 7 bases lay outside the gene matches. Profiling relied on immunoSEQ multiplex PCR, and the TCRdb table lists in-frame clones only, not all of them. This table has about 39,000 clones, approximately 85% appearing once. The TCR originated in a man aged 55 to 70 with acute or convalescent COVID-19. The specimen was peripheral blood. This chain uses TRBV12-3 or TRBV12-4 with TRBJ2-7; 7 bases align to TRBD1. The CDR3 spells CASSHTGAWQYF. In DNA form, the CDR3 reads TGTGCCAGCAGTCATACAGGGGCTTGGCAGTACTTC.